This T cell receptor (beta chain) comes out of a study of prognosis after radiotherapy for stage I lung cancer. The study, taken as a whole, reports: In the expanded TCR clones, tumor specificity was not determined.

TCR beta CDR3 was amplified from genomic DNA by two-round multiplex PCR. The use of primers specific to each TRBV and TRBJ gene characterized first-round PCR. TCRdb reprocessed the multiplex PCR reads with MiXCR, giving one entry per CDR3 protein. The table has approximately 25,000 distinct CDR3 sequences, approximately 44% seen once; the top ten hold approximately 15%. The junction had 11 bases not matched to a gene; V was cut back by 6 bases and J by 0 bases. The CDR3 extends over 16 amino acids. The germline V gene has CDR1 DFQATT and CDR2 SNEGSKA (reference sequence). This clonotype was found many times. The antigen remains unidentified. A volume of roughly 5.8 milliliters of peripheral blood was collected by draw at each of two time points.

The material sequenced was PBMCs, taken before or after stereotactic body radiation therapy (not recorded which). V and J are TRBV20-1 and TRBJ2-3, with TRBD1 identical over 8 bases. The sequence was obtained from a donor of 50 years or more with non-small cell lung cancer. In DNA, the CDR3 is TGCAGTGCCAGGACAGGGTACCGGTCGAGCACAGATACGCAGTATTTT. It yields the protein CSARTGYRSSTDTQYF.